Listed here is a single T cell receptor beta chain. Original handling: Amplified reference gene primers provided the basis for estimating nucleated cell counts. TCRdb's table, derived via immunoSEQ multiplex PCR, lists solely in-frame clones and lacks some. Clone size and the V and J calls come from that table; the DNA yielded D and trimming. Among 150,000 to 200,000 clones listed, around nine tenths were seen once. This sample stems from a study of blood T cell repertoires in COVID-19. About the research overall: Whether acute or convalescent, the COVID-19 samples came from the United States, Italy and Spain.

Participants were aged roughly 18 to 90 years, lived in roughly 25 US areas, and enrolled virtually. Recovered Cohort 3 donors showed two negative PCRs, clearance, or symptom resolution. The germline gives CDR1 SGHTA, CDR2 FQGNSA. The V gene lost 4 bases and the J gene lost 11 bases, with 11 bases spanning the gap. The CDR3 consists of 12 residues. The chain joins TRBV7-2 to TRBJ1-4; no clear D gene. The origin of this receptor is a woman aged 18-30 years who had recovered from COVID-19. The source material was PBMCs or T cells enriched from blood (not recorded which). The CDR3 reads CASSSDLRKLFF. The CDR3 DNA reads TGTGCCAGCAGCTCCGACTTGCGGAAACTGTTTTTT.